This T cell receptor (beta chain) was sequenced for a study of T cell responses to AZD1222 COVID-19 vaccine. Regarding the study as a whole: Repertoires were collected only later (after the peak T cell response had occurred). Spike-specific TCR breadth and depth were elevated following two AZD1222 doses.

Measured with immunoSEQ multiplex PCR; TCRdb has only the in-frame clones, and not every one. The data contain roughly 100,000 clones, roughly nine tenths of them seen just once; the ten biggest clones take up roughly 45%. With respect to this clone: Its antigen is unidentified.

The analysis combined second doses at about 4 or about 12 weeks. This clonotype was sampled from an adult who received the AZD1222 COVID-19 vaccine. The source was peripheral blood, collected 28 days after the second AZD1222 dose.

The CDR3 protein is CASRLALPGPRAGGYTF. The CDR3 DNA is TGTGCAAGTCGCTTAGCTTTACCGGGACCCCGGGCTGGAGGCTACACCTTC. The genes are TRBV12-2 and TRBJ1-2. TRBV12-2 is tagged as a pseudogene. The CDR3 has 17 residues.